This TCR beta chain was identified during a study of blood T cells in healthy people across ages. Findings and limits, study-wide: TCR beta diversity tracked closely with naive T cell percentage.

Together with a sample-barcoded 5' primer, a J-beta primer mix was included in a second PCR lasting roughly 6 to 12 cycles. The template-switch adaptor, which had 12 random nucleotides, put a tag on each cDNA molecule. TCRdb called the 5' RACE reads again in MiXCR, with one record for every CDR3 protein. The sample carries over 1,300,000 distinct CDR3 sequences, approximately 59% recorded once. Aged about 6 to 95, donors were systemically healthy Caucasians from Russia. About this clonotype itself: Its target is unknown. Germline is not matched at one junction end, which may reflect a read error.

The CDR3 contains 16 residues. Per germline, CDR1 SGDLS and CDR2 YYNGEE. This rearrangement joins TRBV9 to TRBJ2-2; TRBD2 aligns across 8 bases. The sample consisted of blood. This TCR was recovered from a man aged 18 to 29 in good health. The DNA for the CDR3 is TGTGCCAGCAGCGTAGCGGGAGGGCCTGGCACCGGGGACCTGTTTTTT. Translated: CASSVAGGPGTGDLFF.